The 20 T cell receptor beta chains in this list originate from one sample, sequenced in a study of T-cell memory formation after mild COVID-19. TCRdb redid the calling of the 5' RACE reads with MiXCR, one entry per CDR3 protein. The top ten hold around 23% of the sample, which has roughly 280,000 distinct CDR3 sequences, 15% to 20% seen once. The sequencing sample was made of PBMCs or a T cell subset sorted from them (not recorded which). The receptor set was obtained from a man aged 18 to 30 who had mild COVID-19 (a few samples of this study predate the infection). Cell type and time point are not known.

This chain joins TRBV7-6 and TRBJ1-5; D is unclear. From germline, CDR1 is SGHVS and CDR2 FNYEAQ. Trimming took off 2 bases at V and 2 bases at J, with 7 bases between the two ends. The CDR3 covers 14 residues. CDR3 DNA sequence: TGTGCCAGCAGCTTATTAGTCGGCAATCAGCCCCAGCATTTT. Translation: CASSLLVGNQPQHF.

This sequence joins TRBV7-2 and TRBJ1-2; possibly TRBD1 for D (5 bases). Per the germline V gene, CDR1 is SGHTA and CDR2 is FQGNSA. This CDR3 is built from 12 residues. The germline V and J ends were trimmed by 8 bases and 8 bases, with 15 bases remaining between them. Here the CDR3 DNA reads TGTGCCAGCCGCCGGGGGGAGCACGGCTACACCTTC. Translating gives CASRRGEHGYTF.

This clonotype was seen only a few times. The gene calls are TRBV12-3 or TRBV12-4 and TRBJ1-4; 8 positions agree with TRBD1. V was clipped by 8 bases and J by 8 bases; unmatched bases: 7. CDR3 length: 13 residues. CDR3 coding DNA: TGTGCCAGCGCCCCACAGGGGGAAGAAAAACTGTTTTTT. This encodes CASAPQGEEKLFF.

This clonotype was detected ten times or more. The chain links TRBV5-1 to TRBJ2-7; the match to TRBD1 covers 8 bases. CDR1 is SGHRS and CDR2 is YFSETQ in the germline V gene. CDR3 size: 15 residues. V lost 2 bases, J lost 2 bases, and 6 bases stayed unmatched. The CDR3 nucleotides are TGCGCCAGCAGCTTCGGGACAGGACCCACCTACGAGCAGTACGTC. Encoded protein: CASSFGTGPTYEQYV.

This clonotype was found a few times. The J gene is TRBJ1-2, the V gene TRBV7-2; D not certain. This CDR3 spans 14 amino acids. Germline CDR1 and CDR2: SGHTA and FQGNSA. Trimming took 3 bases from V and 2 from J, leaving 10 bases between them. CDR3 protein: CASSLGGGNYGYTF. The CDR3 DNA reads TGTGCCAGCAGCTTGGGCGGCGGGAACTATGGCTACACCTTC. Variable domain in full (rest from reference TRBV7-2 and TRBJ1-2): GAGVSQSPSNKVTEKGKDVELRCDPISGHTALYWYRQSLGQGLEFLIYFQGNSAPDKSGLPSDRFSAERTGGSVSTLTIQRTQQEDSAVYLCASSLGGGNYGYTFGSGTRLTVV.

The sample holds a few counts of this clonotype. The CDR3 nucleotides read TGTGCCAGCAGCACCGGACAGGGTAGCCACGAGCAGTACTTC. Translated: CASSTGQGSHEQYF. The rearrangement uses TRBV7-3 and TRBJ2-7; 8 nucleotides line up with TRBD1. Germline V gene sequence: CDR1 SGHTA, CDR2 FQGTGA. The CDR3 loop spans 14 amino acids. The V and J ends lost 5 bases and 5 bases, in that order; junction bases with no gene match: 8.

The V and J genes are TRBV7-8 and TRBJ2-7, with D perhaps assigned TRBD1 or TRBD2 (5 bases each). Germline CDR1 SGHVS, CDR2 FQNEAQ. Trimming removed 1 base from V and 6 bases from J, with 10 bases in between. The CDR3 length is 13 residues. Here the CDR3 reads CASSLDPGTEQYV. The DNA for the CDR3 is TGTGCCAGCAGCTTAGACCCCGGGACCGAGCAGTACGTC.

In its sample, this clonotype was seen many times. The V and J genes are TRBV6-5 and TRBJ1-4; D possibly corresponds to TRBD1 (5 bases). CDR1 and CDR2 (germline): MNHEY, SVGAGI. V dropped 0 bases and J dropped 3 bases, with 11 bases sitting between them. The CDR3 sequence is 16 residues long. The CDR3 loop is CASSYSLRVANEKLFF. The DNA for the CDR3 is TGTGCCAGCAGTTACTCCCTCAGGGTGGCTAATGAAAAACTGTTTTTT.

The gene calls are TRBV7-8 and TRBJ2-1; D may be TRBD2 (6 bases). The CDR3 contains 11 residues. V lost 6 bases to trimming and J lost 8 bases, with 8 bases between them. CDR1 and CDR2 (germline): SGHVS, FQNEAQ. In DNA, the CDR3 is TGTGCCAGCAGGCGGGGCCATGAGCAGTTCTTC. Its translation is CASRRGHEQFF.

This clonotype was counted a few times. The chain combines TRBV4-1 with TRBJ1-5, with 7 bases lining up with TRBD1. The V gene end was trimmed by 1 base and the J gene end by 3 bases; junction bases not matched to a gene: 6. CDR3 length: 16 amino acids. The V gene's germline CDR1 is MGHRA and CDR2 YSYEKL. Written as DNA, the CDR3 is TGCGCCAGCAGCCAAGTCCCCACAGGGGACAATCAGCCCCAGCATTTT. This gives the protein CASSQVPTGDNQPQHF.

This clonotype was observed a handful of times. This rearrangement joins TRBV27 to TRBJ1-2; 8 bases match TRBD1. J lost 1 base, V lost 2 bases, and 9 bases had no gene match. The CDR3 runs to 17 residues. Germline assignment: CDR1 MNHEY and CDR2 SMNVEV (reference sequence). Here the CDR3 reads CASSLEAGTGYNYGYTF. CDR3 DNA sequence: TGTGCCAGCAGTTTAGAGGCGGGGACAGGTTATAACTATGGCTACACCTTC.

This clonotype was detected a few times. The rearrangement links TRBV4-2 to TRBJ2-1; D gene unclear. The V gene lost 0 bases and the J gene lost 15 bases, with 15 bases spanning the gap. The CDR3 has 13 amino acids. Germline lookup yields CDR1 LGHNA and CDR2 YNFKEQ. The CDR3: CASSQEGRTRLFF. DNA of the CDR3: TGTGCCAGCAGCCAAGAAGGCAGGACCCGGTTGTTCTTC.

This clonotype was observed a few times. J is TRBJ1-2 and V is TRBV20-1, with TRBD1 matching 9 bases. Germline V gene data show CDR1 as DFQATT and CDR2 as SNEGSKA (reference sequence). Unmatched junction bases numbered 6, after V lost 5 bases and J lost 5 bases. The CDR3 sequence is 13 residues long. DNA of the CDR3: TGCAGTGCTTCACAGGGGGCAGGGTATGGCTACACCTTC. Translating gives CSASQGAGYGYTF.

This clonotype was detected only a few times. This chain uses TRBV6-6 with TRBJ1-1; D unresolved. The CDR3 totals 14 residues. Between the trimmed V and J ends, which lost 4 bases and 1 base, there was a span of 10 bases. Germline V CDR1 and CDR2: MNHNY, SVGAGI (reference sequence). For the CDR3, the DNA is TGTGCCAGCAGTTTACTCTGGTCGAACACTGAAGCTTTCTTT. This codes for CASSLLWSNTEAFF.

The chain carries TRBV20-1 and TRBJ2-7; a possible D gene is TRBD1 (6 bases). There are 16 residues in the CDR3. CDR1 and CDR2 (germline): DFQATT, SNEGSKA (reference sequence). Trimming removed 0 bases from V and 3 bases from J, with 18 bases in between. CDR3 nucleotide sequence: TGCAGTGCTAGAGAAAACCGTAGGACAGACAACTACGAGCAGTACGTC. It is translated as CSARENRRTDNYEQYV.

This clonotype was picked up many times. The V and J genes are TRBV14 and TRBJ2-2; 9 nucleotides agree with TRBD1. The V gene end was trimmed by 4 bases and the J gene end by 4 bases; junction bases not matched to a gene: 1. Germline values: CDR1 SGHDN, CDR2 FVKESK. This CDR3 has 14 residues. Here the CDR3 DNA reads TGTGCCAGCAGCCGGGACAGGGTCACCGGGGAGCTGTTTTTT. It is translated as CASSRDRVTGELFF.

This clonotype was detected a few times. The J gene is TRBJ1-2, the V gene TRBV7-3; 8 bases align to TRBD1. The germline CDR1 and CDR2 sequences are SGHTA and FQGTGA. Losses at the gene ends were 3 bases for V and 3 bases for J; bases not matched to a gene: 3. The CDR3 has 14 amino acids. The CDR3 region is CASSFTTGDYGYTF. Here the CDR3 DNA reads TGTGCCAGCAGCTTCACGACAGGGGACTATGGCTACACCTTC.

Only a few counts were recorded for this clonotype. The CDR3 region is CASSYSDGNSPLHF. The CDR3 DNA reads TGTGCCAGCAGTTACTCGGACGGGAATTCACCCCTCCACTTT. The chain uses TRBV6-5 and TRBJ1-6; no clear D gene. The germline V gene has CDR1 MNHEY and CDR2 SVGAGI. The V and J ends lost 0 bases and 7 bases respectively, with 7 bases between them. The CDR3 covers 14 residues.

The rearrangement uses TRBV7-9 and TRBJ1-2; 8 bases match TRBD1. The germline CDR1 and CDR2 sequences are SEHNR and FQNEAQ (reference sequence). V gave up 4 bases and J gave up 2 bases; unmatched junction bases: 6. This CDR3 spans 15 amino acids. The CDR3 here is CASSSLGQGNYGYTF. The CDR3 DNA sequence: TGTGCCAGCAGCTCCCTAGGACAGGGAAACTATGGCTACACCTTC. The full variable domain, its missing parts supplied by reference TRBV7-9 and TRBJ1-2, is DTGVSQNPRHKITKRGQNVTFRCDPISEHNRLYWYRQTLGQGPEFLTYFQNEAQLEKSRLLSDRFSAERPKGSFSTLEIQRTEQGDSAMYLCASSSLGQGNYGYTFGSGTRLTVV.

The DNA of the CDR3 is TGTGCCAGCAGCTCCTACCGGGCCAGCTCCTACGAGCAGTACTTC. Its translation is CASSSYRASSYEQYF. The rearrangement uses TRBV7-3 and TRBJ2-7; D unclear. This CDR3 is 15 amino acids long. Trimming took 4 bases from V and 0 from J, leaving 13 bases between them. CDR1 SGHTA and CDR2 FQGTGA come from the germline V gene.